One and the same sample provided the 20 T cell receptor beta chains below, sequenced in a study of response to subunit inactivated influenza vaccine. TCRdb redid the calling of the RT-PCR reads with MiXCR, one entry per CDR3 protein. The sample lists under 200,000 distinct CDR3 sequences, about 10% seen once, with approximately 39% in the top ten. The sequencing used CD8+ T cells sorted from PBMCs, collected around 25 months after vaccination. The receptors derive from a man aged 50 to 69 who received an inactivated influenza vaccine.

The table lists this clonotype with many counts. The chain is built from TRBV7-8 and TRBJ1-3; 9 bases match TRBD1. Germline V CDR1 and CDR2: SGHVS, FQNEAQ. Trimming cost V 4 bases and J 4 bases; bases outside gene matches: 2. The CDR3 totals 14 residues. The CDR3 region has the DNA TGTGCCAGCAGCTCGGGACAGGGAGGAAACACCATATATTTT. Translating gives CASSSGQGGNTIYF.

This clonotype occurred many times. The V and J genes are TRBV12-3 or TRBV12-4 and TRBJ2-7, with D hard to call. Trimming removed 1 base at V and 2 bases at J, with 3 bases between. There are 12 residues in the CDR3. CDR3 in amino acids: CASSLDTYEQYF. The CDR3 region has the DNA TGTGCCAGCAGTTTAGACACCTACGAGCAGTACTTC.

In this sample, this clonotype turned up a few times. The chain has TRBV27 and TRBJ2-1; the match to TRBD2 covers 13 bases. CDR1 is MNHEY and CDR2 is SMNVEV in the germline V gene (reference sequence). V dropped 5 bases and J dropped 7; count of bases not matched to a gene: 5. The CDR3 is made up of 15 amino acids. CDR3 loop: CASSLGLAGVNEQFF. DNA of the CDR3: TGTGCCAGCAGTCTAGGACTAGCGGGAGTTAATGAGCAGTTCTTC.

This clonotype was observed a single time. The chain uses TRBV12-3 or TRBV12-4 and TRBJ2-6; D unclear. CDR3 length: 18 residues. Trimming cost V 6 bases and J 1 base, with 19 bases left between them. CDR3: CASSLWTTAPSGANVLTF. CDR3 DNA: TGTGCCAGCAGCTTGTGGACCACCGCCCCGTCTGGGGCCAACGTCCTGACTTTC.

There are a few counts of this clonotype. The chain recombines TRBV20-1 with TRBJ2-7, with no clear D. Trimming shortened V by 5 bases and J by 0 bases, and 5 bases separated the two germline ends. Germline V CDR1 and CDR2: DFQATT, SNEGSKA (reference sequence). This CDR3 spans 11 amino acids. The CDR3 loop is CSALDSYEQYF. The CDR3 nucleotides read TGCAGTGCTCTGGACTCCTACGAGCAGTACTTC.

This clonotype showed up many times. This sequence joins TRBV11-2 and TRBJ2-5; no firm D call. CDR3 length: 11 amino acids. CDR1 is SGHAT and CDR2 is FQNNGV in the germline V gene. Trimming stripped 3 bases from V and 2 bases from J, with 1 base between. This chain's CDR3 is CASSLQETQYF. The CDR3 nucleotides read TGTGCCAGCAGCTTGCAAGAGACCCAGTACTTC.

The chain carries TRBV20-1 and TRBJ2-7; D is ambiguous. CDR1 and CDR2 (germline): DFQATT, SNEGSKA (reference sequence). V lost 0 bases and J lost 7, with 7 bases in between. The CDR3 has 11 amino acids. CDR3 region: CSARDKTEQYF. The CDR3 nucleotides are TGCAGTGCTAGAGATAAGACAGAGCAGTACTTC.

This clonotype was observed a handful of times. The chain couples TRBV9 to TRBJ2-1; possibly TRBD1 for D (5 bases). The CDR3 extends over 13 amino acids. V lost 0 bases to trimming and J lost 7 bases, with 8 bases between them. Germline CDR1 reads SGDLS; CDR2 reads YYNGEE. The CDR3 spells CASSVGQRNEQFF. In nucleotides, the CDR3 is TGTGCCAGCAGCGTAGGACAGCGAAATGAGCAGTTCTTC.

This chain connects TRBV12-3 or TRBV12-4 to TRBJ2-1; possibly TRBD2 for D (5 bases). Trimming left V 3 bases short and J 5 bases short, with 14 bases between. The CDR3 has 15 amino acids. In DNA form, the CDR3 reads TGTGCCAGCAGTTTCGACGGACTGGGAAACAATGAGCAGTTCTTC. Translation: CASSFDGLGNNEQFF.

This clonotype was seen repeatedly, ten times or more. This rearrangement joins TRBV7-9 to TRBJ2-1, with 8 nucleotides matching TRBD2. V was pared by 4 bases and J by 3 bases, with 8 bases of the junction left unmatched. Germline loops: CDR1 SEHNR, CDR2 FQNEAQ (reference sequence). This CDR3 is 16 amino acids long. CDR3 nucleotide sequence: TGTGCCAGCAGCTCCAGCGGGGGTTCATACTACAATGAGCAGTTCTTC. It encodes CASSSSGGSYYNEQFF. Drawing the rest from reference TRBV7-9 and TRBJ2-1, the complete variable domain is DTGVSQNPRHKITKRGQNVTFRCDPISEHNRLYWYRQTLGQGPEFLTYFQNEAQLEKSRLLSDRFSAERPKGSFSTLEIQRTEQGDSAMYLCASSSSGGSYYNEQFFGPGTRLTVL.

In this sample, this clonotype turned up many times. V and J are TRBV28 and TRBJ2-5, with D tentatively TRBD2 (6 bases). Deletions cut 2 bases from V and 7 bases from J, with 14 bases between. The CDR3 contains 14 residues. Germline loops: CDR1 MDHEN, CDR2 SYDVKM. Here the CDR3 DNA reads TGTGCCAGCAGTTTAGGCAGCCCGCGGGGGACCCAGTACTTC. Its translation is CASSLGSPRGTQYF. The whole variable domain, filled in from reference TRBV28 and TRBJ2-5, reads DVKVTQSSRYLVKRTGEKVFLECVQDMDHENMFWYRQDPGLGLRLIYFSYDVKMKEKGDIPEGYSVSREKKERFSLILESASTNQTSMYLCASSLGSPRGTQYFGPGTRLLVL.

The genes are TRBV9 and TRBJ2-2; the D is unclear. V lost 3 bases and J lost 1, with 16 bases in between. The germline CDR1 and CDR2 sequences are SGDLS and YYNGEE. The CDR3 has 17 residues. In nucleotides, the CDR3 is TGTGCCAGCAGCGCCCTACCGGGTTTGGAGAACACCGGGGAGCTGTTTTTT. Translation gives CASSALPGLENTGELFF.

This clonotype was counted a few times. The rearrangement links TRBV24-1 to TRBJ2-7; D not certain. V was cut by 12 bases and J by 1 base, with 12 bases left in between. CDR3 length: 12 amino acids. The germline CDR1 and CDR2 sequences are KGHDR and SFDVKD. For the CDR3, the DNA is TGTGCCCCCGCCTCGGGTTCCTACGAGCAGTACTTC. This sequence encodes CAPASGSYEQYF.

This clonotype has a handful of counts. The chain employs TRBV11-2 and TRBJ1-6; D is possibly TRBD1 (5 bases). Germline V gene sequence: CDR1 SGHAT, CDR2 FQNNGV. This CDR3 spans 14 amino acids. DNA for the CDR3: TGTGCTTCATCACAAGGGGCCTATAATTCACCCCTCCACTTT. Translated: CASSQGAYNSPLHF.

This clonotype has just a few counts. The J gene is TRBJ1-5, the V gene TRBV12-3 or TRBV12-4; D is unclear. The ends were cut back, 4 bases at V and 0 bases at J, with 10 bases in the middle. The CDR3 covers 15 residues. CDR3 in DNA: TGTGCCAGCAGTTCGTGGAGAACTAGCAATCAGCCCCAGCATTTT. This sequence encodes CASSSWRTSNQPQHF.

A note on this clonotype: One junction end disagrees with the germline gene, perhaps due to a read error. The genes are TRBV2 and TRBJ2-7; D gene unclear. Per germline, CDR1 SNHLY and CDR2 FYNNEI. This CDR3 is built from 13 residues. The CDR3 nucleotides are TGTGCCAGCAGAGAAGGTGTCCACTACGAGCAGTACTTC. Translation: CASREGVHYEQYF. Full variable domain (outside the CDR3, taken from reference TRBV2 and TRBJ2-7): EPEVTQTPSHQVTQMGQEVILRCVPISNHLYFYWYRQILGQKVEFLVSFYNNEISEKSEIFDDQFSVERPDGSNFTLKIRSTKLEDSAMYFCASREGVHYEQYFGPGTRLTVT.

This clonotype has at least ten counts. The V gene is TRBV10-3, the J gene TRBJ2-7, with 9 bases identical to TRBD1. The J segment lost 5 bases and the V segment lost 6 bases, leaving 11 bases of the junction unmatched. Per the germline V gene, CDR1 is ENHRY and CDR2 is SYGVKD. This CDR3 region has 15 residues. The chain's CDR3 is CAIRATGQGFHEQYF. In nucleotides, the CDR3 is TGTGCCATCAGAGCGACGGGACAGGGTTTCCACGAGCAGTACTTC.

The V call is TRBV28, the J call TRBJ2-1; 10 nucleotides match TRBD2. V trimming: 5 bases; J trimming: 6 bases; junction bases outside the gene matches: 7. The CDR3 runs 15 residues. Germline values: CDR1 MDHEN, CDR2 SYDVKM. The CDR3 loop is CASSATGLAINEQFF. The CDR3 DNA sequence: TGTGCCAGCAGTGCGACGGGACTAGCGATCAATGAGCAGTTCTTC.

About this clonotype: This sequence may be a read error, since a much larger clone differs from it by one base. V usage is TRBV12-3 or TRBV12-4 and J usage is TRBJ2-3; D uncertain. The CDR3 length is 11 residues. Trimming cost V 5 bases and J 8 bases, with 8 bases left between them. The CDR3 spells CASSISATQYF. CDR3 in DNA: TGTGCCAGCAGTATTTCAGCTACGCAGTATTTT.

The J gene is TRBJ2-1, the V gene TRBV28; D might be TRBD2 (5 bases). V lost 1 base and J lost 4, with 17 bases in between. This CDR3 has 17 amino acids. CDR1 and CDR2 from the germline V gene are MDHEN and SYDVKM. The CDR3 is CASSLSLSPGSYNEQFF. CDR3 DNA sequence: TGTGCCAGCAGTTTATCCTTATCACCGGGGAGTTACAATGAGCAGTTCTTC.